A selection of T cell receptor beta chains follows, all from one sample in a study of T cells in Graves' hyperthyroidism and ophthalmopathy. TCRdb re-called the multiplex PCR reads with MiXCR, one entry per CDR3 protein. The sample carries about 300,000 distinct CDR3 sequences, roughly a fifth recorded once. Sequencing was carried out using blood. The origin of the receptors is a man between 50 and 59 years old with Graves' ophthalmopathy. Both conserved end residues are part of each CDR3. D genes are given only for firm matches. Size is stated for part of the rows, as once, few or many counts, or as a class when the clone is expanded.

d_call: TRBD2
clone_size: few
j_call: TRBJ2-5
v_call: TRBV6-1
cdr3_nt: TGTGCCAGCAGTCAGGGAGCGGGGATCCAAGAGACCCAGTACTTC
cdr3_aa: CASSQGAGIQETQYF

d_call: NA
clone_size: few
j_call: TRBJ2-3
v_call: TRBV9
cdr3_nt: TGTGCCAGCAGCGTCACGGACTACCCGGCAGATACGCAGTATTTT
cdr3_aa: CASSVTDYPADTQYF

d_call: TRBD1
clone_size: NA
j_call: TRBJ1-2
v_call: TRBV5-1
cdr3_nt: TGCGCCAGCAGCTTGACACCGGGACAGGGGGGAGGCTACACCTTC
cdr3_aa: CASSLTPGQGGGYTF

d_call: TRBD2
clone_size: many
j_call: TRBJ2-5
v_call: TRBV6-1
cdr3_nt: TGTGCCAGCAGTGAAAAGGTTAAGGGACTAGCGGGAAAAGAGACCCAGTACTTC
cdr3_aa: CASSEKVKGLAGKETQYF

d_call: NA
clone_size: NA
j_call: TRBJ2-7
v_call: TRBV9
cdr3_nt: TGTGCCAGCAGCGTAGGAGGGACCGACGAGCAGTACTTC
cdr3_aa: CASSVGGTDEQYF

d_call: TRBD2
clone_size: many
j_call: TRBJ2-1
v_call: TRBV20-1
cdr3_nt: TGCAGTGCTAGTGACCTAGCGGGAGAAGGTTCCTACAATGAGCAGTTCTTC
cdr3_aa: CSASDLAGEGSYNEQFF

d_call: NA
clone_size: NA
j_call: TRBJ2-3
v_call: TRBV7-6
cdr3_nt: TGTGCCAGCAGCTCTCAGGGTATCACAGATACGCAGTATTTT
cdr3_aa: CASSSQGITDTQYF

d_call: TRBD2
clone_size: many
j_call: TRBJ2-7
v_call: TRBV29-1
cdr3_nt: TGCAGCGTAAACCTGGGGACTAGCGGTAGCTCCTACGAGCAGTACTTC
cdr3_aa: CSVNLGTSGSSYEQYF

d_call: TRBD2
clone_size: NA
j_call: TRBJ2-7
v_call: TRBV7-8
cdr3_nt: TGTGCCAGCAGCTTAGACCGGGCGGGGGGCGTTTACGAGCAGTACTTC
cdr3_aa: CASSLDRAGGVYEQYF

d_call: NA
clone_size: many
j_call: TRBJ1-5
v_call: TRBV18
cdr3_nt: TGTGCCAGCTCACTAAGGAATGAGGCGGGACAGCCCCAGCATTTT
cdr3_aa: CASSLRNEAGQPQHF

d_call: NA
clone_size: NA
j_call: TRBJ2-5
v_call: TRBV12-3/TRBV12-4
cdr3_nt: TGTGCCAGCACCTTCGGGACCGGTGGGACCCAGTACTTC
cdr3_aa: CASTFGTGGTQYF

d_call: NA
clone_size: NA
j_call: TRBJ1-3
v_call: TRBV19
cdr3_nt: TGTGCCAGTCTCCGCAGGCTCAGCTCTGGAAACACCATATATTTT
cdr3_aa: CASLRRLSSGNTIYF

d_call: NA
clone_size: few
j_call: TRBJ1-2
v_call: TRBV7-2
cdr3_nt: TGTGCCAGCAGCTTAAGGCAGGTTGGCTACACCTTC
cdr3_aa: CASSLRQVGYTF

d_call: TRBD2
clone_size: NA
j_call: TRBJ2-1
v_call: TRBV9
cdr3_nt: TGTGCCAGCAGCCCCCAAGGAGCGGGAGGGCACCCCTACAATGAGCAGTTCTTC
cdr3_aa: CASSPQGAGGHPYNEQFF

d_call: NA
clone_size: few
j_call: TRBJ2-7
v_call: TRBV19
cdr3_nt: TGTGCCAGTAGTCCTTCCAGGCCCCGGTCGGGGGAGCAGTACTTC
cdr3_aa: CASSPSRPRSGEQYF

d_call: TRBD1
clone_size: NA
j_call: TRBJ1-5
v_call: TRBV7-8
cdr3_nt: TGTGCCAGCAGCTTACGCGCCGGGACAGATAATCAGCCCCAGCATTTT
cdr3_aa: CASSLRAGTDNQPQHF

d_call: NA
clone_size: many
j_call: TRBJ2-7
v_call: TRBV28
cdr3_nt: TGTGCCAGCAGTTCCCCGGGACGGTTAAAAGACGAGCAGTACTTC
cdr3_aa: CASSSPGRLKDEQYF

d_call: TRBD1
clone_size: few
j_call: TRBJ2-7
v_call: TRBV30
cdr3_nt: TGTGCCTGGAGTCCGGGACAGGGCATAGGCGAGCAGTACTTC
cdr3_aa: CAWSPGQGIGEQYF

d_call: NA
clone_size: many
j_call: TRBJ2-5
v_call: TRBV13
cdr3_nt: TGTGCCAGCACTCTTGGCCGGGGAGCCCAGTACTTC
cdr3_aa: CASTLGRGAQYF

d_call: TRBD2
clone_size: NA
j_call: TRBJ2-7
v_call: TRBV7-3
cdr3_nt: TGTGCCAGCAGCCCAACACGTGGGACTAACGAGCAGTACTTC
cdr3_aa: CASSPTRGTNEQYF

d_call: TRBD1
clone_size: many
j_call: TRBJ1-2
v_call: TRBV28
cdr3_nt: TGTGCCAGCAGTTCGGGCAGGGGGAACTATGGCTACACCTTC
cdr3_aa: CASSSGRGNYGYTF

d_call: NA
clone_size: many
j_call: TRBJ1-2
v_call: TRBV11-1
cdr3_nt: TGTGCCAGCAGCCCCATGTTAGACTATGGCTACACCTTC
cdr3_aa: CASSPMLDYGYTF